These 10 T cell receptor beta chains were sequenced from one sample in a study of CD8+ T cells in alopecia areata. Extracted RNA was reverse transcribed, and the resulting cDNA served as sequencing template. Only in-frame clones appear in the TCRdb table, and some are missing; sequencing was by immunoSEQ multiplex PCR. The sample contains over 150,000 clones, about three fifths of which appear only once. Indicated treatment: oral pan-JAK inhibitor, 5-10 mg twice daily. The material was CD8+ T cells sorted from blood, obtained at week 24, from a patient treated with tofacitinib. The receptor set was obtained from a human donor with alopecia areata.

V usage is TRBV2 and J usage is TRBJ1-1; D not resolved. Per the germline V gene, CDR1 is SNHLY and CDR2 is FYNNEI. The CDR3 covers 11 residues. V lost 7 bases to trimming and J lost 6 bases, with 9 bases between them. The CDR3 DNA reads as TGTGCCAGCAAGGGCCGGGCTGAAGCTTTCTTT. Translating it yields CASKGRAEAFF.

The chain combines TRBV11-2 with TRBJ1-2; 7 positions match TRBD1. The V gene's germline CDR1 is SGHAT and CDR2 FQNNGV. V lost 4 bases and J lost 5; bases outside the gene matches: 19. The CDR3 consists of 18 residues. Here the CDR3 reads CASSSSSVTGFPSYGYTF. The CDR3 region has the DNA TGTGCCAGCAGCTCATCGTCCGTGACAGGGTTCCCTTCATATGGCTACACCTTC.

The chain couples TRBV11-2 to TRBJ1-2; TRBD1 aligns across 7 bases. The CDR3 runs 14 residues. The germline V gene has CDR1 SGHAT and CDR2 FQNNGV. V was clipped by 5 bases and J by 6 bases; unmatched bases: 9. In nucleotides, the CDR3 is TGTGCCAGCAGCCACTACAGGGGAGGGGATGGCTACACCTTC. This sequence encodes CASSHYRGGDGYTF.

The rearrangement joins TRBV7-9 to TRBJ2-1, with TRBD2 matching over 11 bases. In germline, CDR1 is SEHNR, CDR2 FQNEAQ (reference sequence). Unmatched junction bases numbered 4, after V lost 2 bases and J lost 4 bases. The CDR3 length is 16 residues. Written as DNA, the CDR3 is TGTGCCAGCAGCTTATCGCTAGCGGGGGGTTACAATGAGCAGTTCTTC. This sequence encodes CASSLSLAGGYNEQFF.

This clone was picked up a small number of times. The V and J genes are TRBV30 and TRBJ2-7, with 8 bases fitting TRBD1. Germline CDR1 is GTSNPN and CDR2 is SVGIG (reference sequence). The CDR3 extends over 15 amino acids. The V segment lost 0 bases and the J segment 4 bases; nucleotides outside the gene matches: 8. CDR3 bases: TGTGCCTGGAGTGTAGTGGCAGGGGGCGGGTACGAGCAGTACTTC. The encoded protein is CAWSVVAGGGYEQYF.

The rearrangement joins TRBV14 to TRBJ2-3; no firm D call. The V gene's germline CDR1 is SGHDN and CDR2 FVKESK. Trimming cost V 2 bases and J 2 bases, with 11 bases left between them. The CDR3 runs to 15 residues. Here the CDR3 DNA reads TGTGCCAGCAGCCAAACCCTTTCCAACACAGATACGCAGTATTTT. Translation: CASSQTLSNTDTQYF. The full variable domain, completed using reference TRBV14 and TRBJ2-3, is EAGVTQFPSHSVIEKGQTVTLRCDPISGHDNLYWYRRVMGKEIKFLLHFVKESKQDESGMPNNRFLAERTGGTYSTLKVQPAELEDSGVYFCASSQTLSNTDTQYFGPGTRLTVL.

This chain joins TRBV6-5 and TRBJ1-6; the D gene is possibly TRBD1 (6 bases). The germline V gene has CDR1 MNHEY and CDR2 SVGAGI. This CDR3 contains 14 residues. V shed 2 bases and J shed 4 bases, with 6 bases lying between them. Here the CDR3 DNA reads TGTGCCAGCAGTTACGGGACATATAATTCACCCCTCCACTTT. It specifies CASSYGTYNSPLHF.

This clone was observed once. The chain recombines TRBV2 with TRBJ2-4; D may match TRBD1 or TRBD2 (5 bases each). The CDR3 loop spans 15 amino acids. Germline assignment: CDR1 SNHLY and CDR2 FYNNEI. V was clipped by 6 bases and J by 0 bases, with 12 bases between them. CDR3 sequence (DNA): TGTGCCAGCAGGACGGGACGGCTAGCCAAAAACATTCAGTACTTC. It codes for CASRTGRLAKNIQYF.

The V gene is TRBV15, the J gene TRBJ1-5; D gene ambiguous. This CDR3 contains 15 residues. Germline-derived CDR1 and CDR2 are LNHNV and YYDKDF (reference sequence). Trimming removed 1 base from V and 3 bases from J, with 10 bases in between. CDR3 sequence reads: CATSRVPGDNQPQHF. The CDR3, as DNA: TGTGCCACCAGCAGAGTCCCGGGAGACAATCAGCCCCAGCATTTT.

The V call is TRBV5-6, the J call TRBJ1-5; the D is unclear. The CDR3 runs to 12 residues. CDR1 and CDR2 (germline): SGHDT, YYEEEE. The ends were cut back, 8 bases at V and 3 bases at J, with 9 bases in the middle. CDR3 sequence reads: CASTVSNQPQHF. The DNA of the CDR3 is TGTGCCAGTACAGTGTCCAATCAGCCCCAGCATTTT.